The rows below give T cell receptor beta chains drawn from one sample of a study of OX40 agonist ivuxolimab in advanced cancers. Here immunoSEQ multiplex PCR was the method, and the copy in TCRdb shows in-frame clones only, minus some. Here the sample spans some 68,000 clones, 86% being singletons. Sequencing was performed on CD4+ or CD8+ T cells sorted from blood, taken in a trial of the OX40 agonist ivuxolimab. These receptors were taken from an adult with an advanced solid tumor such as melanoma, head and neck, liver or kidney cancer. Each CDR3 is given with its conserved first and last residue. Each record gives: CDR3 protein, CDR3 DNA, V gene, D gene, clone size, J gene. D genes are given only for firm matches. Rows give clone size only sometimes, using once, few, many, or a class for an expanded clone.

CDR3aa: CASSTLGHWNTEAFF
CDR3nt: TGTGCCAGCAGTACCCTAGGACATTGGAACACTGAAGCTTTCTTT
v_gene: TRBV6-5
d_gene: -
abundance: few
j_gene: TRBJ1-1

CDR3aa: CAISEGQVGHEKLFF
CDR3nt: TGTGCCATCAGTGAAGGACAGGTCGGGCATGAAAAACTGTTTTTT
v_gene: TRBV10-3
d_gene: TRBD1
abundance: -
j_gene: TRBJ1-4

CDR3aa: CASSRGGKTQYF
CDR3nt: TGTGCCAGCAGCAGGGGAGGGAAGACCCAGTACTTC
v_gene: TRBV11-2
d_gene: TRBD2
abundance: -
j_gene: TRBJ2-5

CDR3aa: CASSLRDSYGYTF
CDR3nt: TGTGCCAGCAGCCTCCGGGACAGTTATGGCTACACCTTC
v_gene: TRBV5-4
d_gene: TRBD1
abundance: -
j_gene: TRBJ1-2

CDR3aa: CASSSRDRDYEQYF
CDR3nt: TGTGCCAGCAGCTCCCGGGACAGGGACTACGAGCAGTACTTC
v_gene: TRBV5-8
d_gene: TRBD1
abundance: -
j_gene: TRBJ2-7

CDR3aa: CASSRDRGTRETQYF
CDR3nt: TGTGCCAGCAGCCGCGACAGGGGGACTCGGGAGACCCAGTACTTC
v_gene: TRBV4-2
d_gene: TRBD1
abundance: -
j_gene: TRBJ2-5

CDR3aa: CASSQRGTTEKLFF
CDR3nt: TGCGCCAGCAGCCAACGGGGGACGACTGAAAAACTGTTTTTT
v_gene: TRBV4-1
d_gene: -
abundance: -
j_gene: TRBJ1-4

CDR3aa: CASTWEQGVYNSPLHF
CDR3nt: TGTGCCAGCACCTGGGAACAGGGAGTCTATAATTCACCCCTCCACTTT
v_gene: TRBV2
d_gene: -
abundance: -
j_gene: TRBJ1-6

CDR3aa: CASSRDRGLSGYTF
CDR3nt: TGTGCCAGCAGCCGGGACAGGGGGCTGAGTGGCTACACCTTC
v_gene: TRBV5-4
d_gene: TRBD1
abundance: -
j_gene: TRBJ1-2

CDR3aa: CASQINSNQPQHF
CDR3nt: TGTGCCAGCCAGATAAATAGCAATCAGCCCCAGCATTTT
v_gene: TRBV6-1
d_gene: -
abundance: -
j_gene: TRBJ1-5

CDR3aa: CASSLETDRGGSSAGNTIYF
CDR3nt: TGCGCCAGCAGCTTGGAGACGGACAGGGGAGGTTCGTCCGCTGGAAACACCATATATTTT
v_gene: TRBV5-1
d_gene: TRBD1
abundance: once
j_gene: TRBJ1-3

CDR3aa: CASNREGYNEQFF
CDR3nt: TGTGCCAGCAACCGGGAGGGCTACAATGAGCAGTTCTTC
v_gene: TRBV2
d_gene: TRBD2
abundance: -
j_gene: TRBJ2-1

CDR3aa: CASSFGAGGSYNEQFF
CDR3nt: TGTGCCAGCAGCTTCGGGGCGGGGGGTTCTTACAATGAGCAGTTCTTC
v_gene: TRBV5-4
d_gene: TRBD2
abundance: -
j_gene: TRBJ2-1

CDR3aa: CASSSGSTGGETQYF
CDR3nt: TGTGCCAGCAGTAGTGGGAGTACCGGGGGAGAGACCCAGTACTTC
v_gene: TRBV28
d_gene: -
abundance: -
j_gene: TRBJ2-5

CDR3aa: CASSYSSRGRETQYF
CDR3nt: TGTGCCAGCAGTTACTCGTCACGTGGACGAGAGACCCAGTACTTC
v_gene: TRBV6-5
d_gene: -
abundance: -
j_gene: TRBJ2-5

CDR3aa: CAWNRQGGTDTQYF
CDR3nt: TGTGCCTGGAATCGACAGGGAGGCACAGATACGCAGTATTTT
v_gene: TRBV30
d_gene: TRBD1
abundance: -
j_gene: TRBJ2-3

CDR3aa: CASSQETVRGMELFF
CDR3nt: TGCGCCAGCAGCCAAGAGACCGTACGGGGTATGGAACTGTTTTTT
v_gene: TRBV4-1
d_gene: -
abundance: -
j_gene: TRBJ1-4

CDR3aa: CASSRRRGPQETQYF
CDR3nt: TGTGCCAGCAGCCGGAGGAGGGGGCCGCAAGAGACCCAGTACTTC
v_gene: TRBV11-2
d_gene: -
abundance: -
j_gene: TRBJ2-5

CDR3aa: CASSQDTGNNEQFF
CDR3nt: TGTGCCAGCAGCCAAGATACAGGGAACAATGAGCAGTTCTTC
v_gene: TRBV14
d_gene: -
abundance: -
j_gene: TRBJ2-1

CDR3aa: CASRESGADEQYF
CDR3nt: TGTGCCAGCAGAGAATCCGGGGCGGACGAGCAGTACTTC
v_gene: TRBV6-5
d_gene: -
abundance: -
j_gene: TRBJ2-7

CDR3aa: CATVDRGNTEAFF
CDR3nt: TGTGCCACCGTAGACAGGGGGAACACTGAAGCTTTCTTT
v_gene: TRBV27
d_gene: TRBD1
abundance: -
j_gene: TRBJ1-1

CDR3aa: CASSDPRVRDPTGNTIYF
CDR3nt: TGTGCCAGCAGTGACCCGCGAGTAAGGGATCCTACTGGAAACACCATATATTTT
v_gene: TRBV6-1
d_gene: -
abundance: -
j_gene: TRBJ1-3

CDR3aa: CASSVDRGDSPLHF
CDR3nt: TGTGCCAGCAGCGTTGACAGGGGTGATTCACCCCTCCACTTT
v_gene: TRBV5-4
d_gene: TRBD1
abundance: -
j_gene: TRBJ1-6

CDR3aa: CASSRGRSNSPLHF
CDR3nt: TGTGCCAGCAGCCGCGGACGGTCCAATTCACCCCTCCACTTT
v_gene: TRBV6-5
d_gene: -
abundance: -
j_gene: TRBJ1-6

CDR3aa: CASSGLAGHQETQYF
CDR3nt: TGTGCCAGTAGTGGACTAGCGGGGCACCAAGAGACCCAGTACTTC
v_gene: TRBV19
d_gene: TRBD2
abundance: -
j_gene: TRBJ2-5

CDR3aa: CASSSPSKEVNRARYGYTF
CDR3nt: TGTGCCAGCAGCTCCCCCTCAAAAGAAGTGAACCGAGCTCGGTATGGCTACACCTTC
v_gene: TRBV5-6
d_gene: -
abundance: -
j_gene: TRBJ1-2

CDR3aa: CASSSAPQEQYF
CDR3nt: TGTGCCAGCAGCTCAGCCCCCCAGGAGCAGTACTTC
v_gene: TRBV7-6
d_gene: -
abundance: once
j_gene: TRBJ2-7

CDR3aa: CASSLTQRQETQYF
CDR3nt: TGTGCCAGCAGCCTCACGCAGCGCCAAGAGACCCAGTACTTC
v_gene: TRBV11-2
d_gene: -
abundance: -
j_gene: TRBJ2-5

CDR3aa: CASSPIKASGNTIYF
CDR3nt: TGTGCCAGCAGTCCAATAAAAGCCTCTGGAAACACCATATATTTT
v_gene: TRBV28
d_gene: -
abundance: few
j_gene: TRBJ1-3

CDR3aa: CASSLGGDSYEQYF
CDR3nt: TGTGCCAGCAGCTTAGGCGGGGACTCCTACGAGCAGTACTTC
v_gene: TRBV7-9
d_gene: -
abundance: -
j_gene: TRBJ2-7

CDR3aa: CASSLDGSLNTEAFF
CDR3nt: TGCGCCAGCAGCTTGGACGGTTCTTTGAACACTGAAGCTTTCTTT
v_gene: TRBV5-1
d_gene: -
abundance: few
j_gene: TRBJ1-1

CDR3aa: CASSRVAELPSTDTQYF
CDR3nt: TGTGCCAGTAGTAGGGTAGCGGAGCTACCTAGCACAGATACGCAGTATTTT
v_gene: TRBV19
d_gene: -
abundance: -
j_gene: TRBJ2-3

CDR3aa: CASSQDLAGGLGEQFF
CDR3nt: TGCGCCAGCAGCCAAGATTTGGCGGGGGGGCTCGGTGAGCAGTTCTTC
v_gene: TRBV4-3
d_gene: TRBD2
abundance: -
j_gene: TRBJ2-1

CDR3aa: CASSRGTDTQYF
CDR3nt: TGTGCCAGCAGCAGAGGCACAGATACGCAGTATTTT
v_gene: TRBV5-6
d_gene: -
abundance: -
j_gene: TRBJ2-3

CDR3aa: CASSQEGATEAFF
CDR3nt: TGTGCCAGCAGCCAAGAAGGGGCCACTGAAGCTTTCTTT
v_gene: TRBV4-2
d_gene: -
abundance: once
j_gene: TRBJ1-1

CDR3aa: CAWLWGRGRNTQYF
CDR3nt: TGTGCCTGGCTTTGGGGCAGGGGGAGGAATACGCAGTATTTT
v_gene: TRBV30
d_gene: -
abundance: -
j_gene: TRBJ2-3

CDR3aa: CASSIGQRPNGETQYF
CDR3nt: TGTGCCAGCAGCATTGGACAGCGACCAAATGGGGAGACCCAGTACTTC
v_gene: TRBV5-5
d_gene: -
abundance: -
j_gene: TRBJ2-5

CDR3aa: CASSYPTSSGNTIYF
CDR3nt: TGTGCCAGCAGTTACCCTACAAGCTCTGGAAACACCATATATTTT
v_gene: TRBV6-6
d_gene: -
abundance: -
j_gene: TRBJ1-3

CDR3aa: CASSLAVSPGVGPETQYF
CDR3nt: TGCGCCAGCAGCTTGGCCGTCTCGCCGGGAGTAGGTCCAGAGACCCAGTACTTC
v_gene: TRBV5-1
d_gene: -
abundance: -
j_gene: TRBJ2-5

CDR3aa: CASSQDLAGGNYGYTF
CDR3nt: TGTGCCAGCAGCCAAGATCTGGCAGGGGGTAACTATGGCTACACCTTC
v_gene: TRBV4-2
d_gene: TRBD1
abundance: -
j_gene: TRBJ1-2

CDR3aa: CASSLRDRAEKLFF
CDR3nt: TGTGCCAGCAGCTTAAGGGACAGGGCCGAAAAACTGTTTTTT
v_gene: TRBV7-8
d_gene: TRBD1
abundance: -
j_gene: TRBJ1-4

CDR3aa: CASSLDSGSPYEQYF
CDR3nt: TGCGCCAGCAGCTTGGATAGCGGGAGTCCATACGAGCAGTACTTC
v_gene: TRBV5-1
d_gene: TRBD2
abundance: -
j_gene: TRBJ2-7

CDR3aa: CASSLERGGANVLTF
CDR3nt: TGTGCCAGCAGCTTAGAGCGGGGTGGGGCCAACGTCCTGACTTTC
v_gene: TRBV7-9
d_gene: TRBD2
abundance: -
j_gene: TRBJ2-6

CDR3aa: CASSPIRDSPLHF
CDR3nt: TGTGCCAGCTCACCAATCAGGGATTCACCCCTCCACTTT
v_gene: TRBV18
d_gene: -
abundance: once
j_gene: TRBJ1-6

CDR3aa: CASSPTSGSSYEQYF
CDR3nt: TGTGCCAGCAGCCCGACTAGCGGGAGCTCCTACGAGCAGTACTTC
v_gene: TRBV11-2
d_gene: TRBD2
abundance: -
j_gene: TRBJ2-7

CDR3aa: CASIGTANTEAFF
CDR3nt: TGTGCCAGCATCGGGACAGCGAACACTGAAGCTTTCTTT
v_gene: TRBV6-6
d_gene: TRBD1
abundance: -
j_gene: TRBJ1-1